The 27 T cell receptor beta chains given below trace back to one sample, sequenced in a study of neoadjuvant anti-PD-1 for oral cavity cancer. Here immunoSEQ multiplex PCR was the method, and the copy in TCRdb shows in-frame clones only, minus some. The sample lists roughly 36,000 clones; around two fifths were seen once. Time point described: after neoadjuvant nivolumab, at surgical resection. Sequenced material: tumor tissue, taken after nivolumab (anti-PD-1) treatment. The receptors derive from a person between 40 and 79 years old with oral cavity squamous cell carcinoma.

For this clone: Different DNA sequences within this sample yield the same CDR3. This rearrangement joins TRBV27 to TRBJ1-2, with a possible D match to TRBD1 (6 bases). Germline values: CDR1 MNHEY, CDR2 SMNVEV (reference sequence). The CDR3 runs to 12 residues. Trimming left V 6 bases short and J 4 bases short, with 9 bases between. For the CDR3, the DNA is TGTGCCAGCAGAAGGGGGTCCTATGGCTACACCTTC. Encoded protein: CASRRGSYGYTF.

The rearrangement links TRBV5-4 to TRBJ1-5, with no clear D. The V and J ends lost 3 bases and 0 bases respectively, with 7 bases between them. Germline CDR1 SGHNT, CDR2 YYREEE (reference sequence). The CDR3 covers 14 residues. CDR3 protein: CASSSRGSNQPQHF. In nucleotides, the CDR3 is TGTGCCAGCAGCTCCCGGGGTAGCAATCAGCCCCAGCATTTT.

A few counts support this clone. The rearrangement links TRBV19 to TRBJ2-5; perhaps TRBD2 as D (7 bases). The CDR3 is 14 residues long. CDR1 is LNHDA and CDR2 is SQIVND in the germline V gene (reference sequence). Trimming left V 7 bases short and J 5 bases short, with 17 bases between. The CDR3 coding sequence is TGTGCCAGTATGGGGGGGCGGCCCGCGGAGACCCAGTACTTC. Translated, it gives CASMGGRPAETQYF.

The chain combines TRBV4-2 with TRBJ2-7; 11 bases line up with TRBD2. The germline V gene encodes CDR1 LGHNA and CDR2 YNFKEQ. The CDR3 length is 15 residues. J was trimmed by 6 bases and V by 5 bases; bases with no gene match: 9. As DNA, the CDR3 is TGTGCCAGCAGCGAGGAACTAGCGGGAGTTAGCGAGCAGTACTTC. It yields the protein CASSEELAGVSEQYF.

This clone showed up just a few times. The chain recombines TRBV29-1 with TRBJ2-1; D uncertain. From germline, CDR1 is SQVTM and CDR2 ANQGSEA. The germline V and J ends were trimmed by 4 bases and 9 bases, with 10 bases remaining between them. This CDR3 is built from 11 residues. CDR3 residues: CSVADGIEQFF. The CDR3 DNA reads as TGCAGCGTTGCAGACGGTATTGAGCAGTTCTTC.

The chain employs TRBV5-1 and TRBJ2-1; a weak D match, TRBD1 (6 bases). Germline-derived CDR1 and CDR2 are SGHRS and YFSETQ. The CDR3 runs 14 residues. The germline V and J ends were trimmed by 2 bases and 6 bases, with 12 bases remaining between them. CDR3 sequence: CASSFQGKGNEQFF. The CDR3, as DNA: TGCGCCAGCAGCTTTCAGGGGAAAGGCAATGAGCAGTTCTTC.

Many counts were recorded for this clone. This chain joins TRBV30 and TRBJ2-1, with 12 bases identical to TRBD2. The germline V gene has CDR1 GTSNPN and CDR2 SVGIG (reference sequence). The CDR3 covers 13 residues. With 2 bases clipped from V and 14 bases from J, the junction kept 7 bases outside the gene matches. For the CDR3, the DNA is TGTGCCTGGAGTTCTAGCGGGAGGGCCGATAAGTTCTTC. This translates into CAWSSSGRADKFF.

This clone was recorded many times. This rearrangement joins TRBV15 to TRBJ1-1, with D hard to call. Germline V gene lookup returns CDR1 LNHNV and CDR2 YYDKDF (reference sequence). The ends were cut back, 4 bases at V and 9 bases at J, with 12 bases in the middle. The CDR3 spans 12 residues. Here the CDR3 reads CATSNREIKAFF. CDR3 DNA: TGTGCCACCAGCAACCGGGAGATAAAAGCTTTCTTT.

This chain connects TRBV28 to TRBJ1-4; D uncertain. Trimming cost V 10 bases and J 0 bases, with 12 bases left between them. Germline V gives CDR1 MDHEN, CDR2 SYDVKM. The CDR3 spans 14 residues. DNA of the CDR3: TGTGCCACCCGTTCCGCGGCAACTAATGAAAAACTGTTTTTT. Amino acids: CATRSAATNEKLFF.

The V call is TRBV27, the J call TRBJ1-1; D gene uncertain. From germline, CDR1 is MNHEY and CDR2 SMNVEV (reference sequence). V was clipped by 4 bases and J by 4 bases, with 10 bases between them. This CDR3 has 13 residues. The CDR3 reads CASSWERGTEAFF. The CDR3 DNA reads TGTGCCAGCAGTTGGGAGCGGGGCACTGAAGCTTTCTTT.

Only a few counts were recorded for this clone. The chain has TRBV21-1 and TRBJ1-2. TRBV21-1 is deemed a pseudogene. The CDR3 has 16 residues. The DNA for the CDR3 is TGTGCCAGCAGCAAAGACAACACGGATCGGGGGCTTGCCTACACCTTC. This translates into CASSKDNTDRGLAYTF.

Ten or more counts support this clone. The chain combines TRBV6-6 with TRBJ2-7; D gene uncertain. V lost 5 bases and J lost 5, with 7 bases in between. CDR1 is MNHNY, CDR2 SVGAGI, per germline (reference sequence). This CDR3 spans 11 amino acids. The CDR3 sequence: CASSRSHEQYF. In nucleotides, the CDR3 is TGTGCCAGCAGTAGATCACACGAGCAGTACTTC.

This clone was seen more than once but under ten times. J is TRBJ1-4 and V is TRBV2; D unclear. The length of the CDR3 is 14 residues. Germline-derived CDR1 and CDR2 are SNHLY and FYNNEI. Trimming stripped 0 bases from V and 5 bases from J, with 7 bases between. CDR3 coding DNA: TGTGCCAGCAGTGAAGCGTTTCGAAATGAAAAACTGTTTTTT. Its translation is CASSEAFRNEKLFF.

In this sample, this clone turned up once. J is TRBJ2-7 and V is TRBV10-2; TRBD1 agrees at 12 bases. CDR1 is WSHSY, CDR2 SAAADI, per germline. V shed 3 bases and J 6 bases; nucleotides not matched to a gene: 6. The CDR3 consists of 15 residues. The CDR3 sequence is CASSELGTGGGEQYF. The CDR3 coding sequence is TGCGCCAGCAGTGAATTAGGGACAGGGGGCGGCGAGCAGTACTTC.

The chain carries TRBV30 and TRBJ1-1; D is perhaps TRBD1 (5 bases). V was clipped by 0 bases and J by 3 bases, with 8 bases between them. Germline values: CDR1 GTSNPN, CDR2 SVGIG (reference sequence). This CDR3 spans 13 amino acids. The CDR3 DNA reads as TGTGCCTGGAGTGTAGTAGGGGACACTGAAGCTTTCTTT. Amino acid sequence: CAWSVVGDTEAFF.

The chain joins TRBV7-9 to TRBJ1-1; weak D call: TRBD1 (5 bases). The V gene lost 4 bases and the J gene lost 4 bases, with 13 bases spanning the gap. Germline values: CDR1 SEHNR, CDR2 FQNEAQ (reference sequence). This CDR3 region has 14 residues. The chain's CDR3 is CASSYPGASTEAFF. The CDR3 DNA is TGTGCCAGCAGCTACCCCGGGGCCAGCACTGAAGCTTTCTTT.

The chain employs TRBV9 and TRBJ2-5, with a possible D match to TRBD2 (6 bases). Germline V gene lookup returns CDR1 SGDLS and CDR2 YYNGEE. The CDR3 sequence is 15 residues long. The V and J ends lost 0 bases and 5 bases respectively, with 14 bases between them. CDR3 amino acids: CASSVEGRYAETQYF. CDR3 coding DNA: TGTGCCAGCAGCGTAGAGGGGAGGTATGCGGAGACCCAGTACTTC.

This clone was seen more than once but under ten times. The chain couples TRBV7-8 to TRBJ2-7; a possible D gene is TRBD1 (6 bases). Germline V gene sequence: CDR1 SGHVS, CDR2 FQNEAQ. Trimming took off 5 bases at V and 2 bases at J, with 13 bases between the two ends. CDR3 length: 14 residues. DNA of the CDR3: TGTGCCAGCAGCCCGGGACACGGAACCTACGAGCAGTACTTC. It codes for CASSPGHGTYEQYF.

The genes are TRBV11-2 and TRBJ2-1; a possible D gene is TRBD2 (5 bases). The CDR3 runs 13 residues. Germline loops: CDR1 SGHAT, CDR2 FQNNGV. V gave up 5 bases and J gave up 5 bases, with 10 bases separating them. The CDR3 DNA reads TGTGCCAGCAGCCTGGACTCACACAATGAGCAGTTCTTC. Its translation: CASSLDSHNEQFF.

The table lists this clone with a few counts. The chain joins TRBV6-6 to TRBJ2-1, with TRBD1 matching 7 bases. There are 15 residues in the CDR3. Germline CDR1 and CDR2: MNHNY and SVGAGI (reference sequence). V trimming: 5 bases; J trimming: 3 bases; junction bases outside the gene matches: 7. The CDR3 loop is CASSTTGTDYNEQFF. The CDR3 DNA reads TGTGCCAGCAGTACCACCGGGACAGACTACAATGAGCAGTTCTTC.

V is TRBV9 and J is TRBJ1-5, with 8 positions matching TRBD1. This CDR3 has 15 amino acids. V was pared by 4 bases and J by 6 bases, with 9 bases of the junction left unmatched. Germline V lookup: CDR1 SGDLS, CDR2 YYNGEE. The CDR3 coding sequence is TGTGCCAGCAGCCCCGGGGGACAGGTGGGTCAGCCCCAGCATTTT. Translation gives CASSPGGQVGQPQHF.

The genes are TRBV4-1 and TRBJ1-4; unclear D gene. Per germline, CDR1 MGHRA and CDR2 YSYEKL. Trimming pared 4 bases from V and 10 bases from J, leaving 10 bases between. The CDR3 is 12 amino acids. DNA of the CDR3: TGCGCCAGCAGCCCAACGCTAGGAAAACTGTTTTTT. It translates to CASSPTLGKLFF.

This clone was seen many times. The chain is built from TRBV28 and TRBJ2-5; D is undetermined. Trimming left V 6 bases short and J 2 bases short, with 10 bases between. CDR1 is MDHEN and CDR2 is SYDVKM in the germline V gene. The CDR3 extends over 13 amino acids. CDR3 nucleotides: TGTGCCAGCAGCCTGGGTAGTCAAGAGACCCAGTACTTC. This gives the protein CASSLGSQETQYF.

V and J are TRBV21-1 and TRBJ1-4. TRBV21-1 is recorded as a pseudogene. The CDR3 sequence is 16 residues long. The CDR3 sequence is CASSKSSLATNEKLFF. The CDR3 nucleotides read TGTGCCAGCAGCAAATCGTCTTTAGCAACTAATGAAAAACTGTTTTTT.

The chain's CDR3 is CASNNRGNQPQHF. The CDR3 DNA sequence: TGTGCCAGCAACAACAGGGGCAATCAGCCCCAGCATTTT. J is TRBJ1-5 and V is TRBV28; a weak D match, TRBD1 (6 bases). The CDR3 contains 13 residues. Trimming cost V 7 bases and J 2 bases, with 9 bases left between them. Germline loops: CDR1 MDHEN, CDR2 SYDVKM.

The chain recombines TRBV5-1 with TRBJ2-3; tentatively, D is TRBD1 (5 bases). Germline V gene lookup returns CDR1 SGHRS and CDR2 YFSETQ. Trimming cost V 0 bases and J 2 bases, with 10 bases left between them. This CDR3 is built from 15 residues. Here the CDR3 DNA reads TGCGCCAGCAGCTTGGGGCAGGGATCCACAGATACGCAGTATTTT. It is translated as CASSLGQGSTDTQYF.

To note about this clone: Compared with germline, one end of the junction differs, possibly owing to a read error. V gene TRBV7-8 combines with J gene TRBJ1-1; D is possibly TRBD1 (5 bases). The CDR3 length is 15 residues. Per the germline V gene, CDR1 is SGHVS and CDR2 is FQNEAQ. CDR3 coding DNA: TGTGCCAGCACCTTAAAACGGGGCACGTACACTGAAGCTTTCTTT. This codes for CASTLKRGTYTEAFF.